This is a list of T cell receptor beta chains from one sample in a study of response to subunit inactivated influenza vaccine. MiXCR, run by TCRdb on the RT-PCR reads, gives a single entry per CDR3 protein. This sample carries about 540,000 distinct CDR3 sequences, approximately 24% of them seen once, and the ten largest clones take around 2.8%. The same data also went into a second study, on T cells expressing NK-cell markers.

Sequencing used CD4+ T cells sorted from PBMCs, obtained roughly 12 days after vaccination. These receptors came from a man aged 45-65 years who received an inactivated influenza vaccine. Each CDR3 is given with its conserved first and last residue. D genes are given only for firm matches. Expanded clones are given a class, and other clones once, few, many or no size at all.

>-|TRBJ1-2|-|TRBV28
TGTGCCAGCGCCAATGGGGGGTATACTAACTATGGCTACACCTTC
CASANGGYTNYGYTF
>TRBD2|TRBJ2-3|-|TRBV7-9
TGTGCCAGCGCCGAAGTTAGCGGGGGTACGCAGTATTTT
CASAEVSGGTQYF
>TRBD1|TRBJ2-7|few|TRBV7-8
TGTGCCAGCAGCCGAGGACAGGGAATCAACGAGCAGTACTTC
CASSRGQGINEQYF
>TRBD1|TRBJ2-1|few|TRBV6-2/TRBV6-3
TGTGCCAGCAGTCGACAGGGAAATGAGCAGTTCTTC
CASSRQGNEQFF
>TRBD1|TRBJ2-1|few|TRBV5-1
TGCGCCAGCAGCGCGCGACAGGGGGCCGTCTACAATGAGCAGTTCTTC
CASSARQGAVYNEQFF
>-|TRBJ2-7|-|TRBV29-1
TGCAGCGTTGGTCTCCTGGGACAAGATGCCTACGAGCAGTACTTC
CSVGLLGQDAYEQYF
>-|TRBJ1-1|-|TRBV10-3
TGTGCCATCAGTGTTCTGGGGGCAAACACTGAAGCTTTCTTT
CAISVLGANTEAFF
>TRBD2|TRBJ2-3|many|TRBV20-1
TGCAGTGCTTCTAGCGGGAGTCTCGCCACAGATACGCAGTATTTT
CSASSGSLATDTQYF
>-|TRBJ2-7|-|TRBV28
TGTGCCAGCAGTTTGGCAGCGACCCCGTACGAGCAGTACTTC
CASSLAATPYEQYF
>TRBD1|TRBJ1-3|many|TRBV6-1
TGTGCCAGCAGCCGTACAGGGGGCTTCTCTGGAAACACCATATATTTT
CASSRTGGFSGNTIYF
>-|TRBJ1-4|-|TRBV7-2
TGTGCCAGCAGCCCCCGGGCCTCGGAAAAACTGTTTTTT
CASSPRASEKLFF
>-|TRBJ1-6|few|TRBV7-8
TGTGCCAGCAGAACCACAGGGACCTCTAACAATTCACCCCTCCACTTT
CASRTTGTSNNSPLHF
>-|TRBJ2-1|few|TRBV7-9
TGTGCCAGCAGCCCTCGTGAGTTGAGCTCCTACAATGAGCAGTTCTTC
CASSPRELSSYNEQFF
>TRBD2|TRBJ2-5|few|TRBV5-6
TGTGCCAGCAGCTTGGGTCCAGCGGGAGGGGAGACCCAGTACTTC
CASSLGPAGGETQYF
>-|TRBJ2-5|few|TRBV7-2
TGTGCCAGCAGCTTAGGCCCTGGGTTGGCGAAGACCCAGTACTTC
CASSLGPGLAKTQYF
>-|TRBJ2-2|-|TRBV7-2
TGTGCCAGCACTCGGCCAGTCAACACCGGGGAGCTGTTTTTT
CASTRPVNTGELFF
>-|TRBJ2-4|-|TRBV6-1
TGTGCCAGCAGCAGCAGGGGCAATCAAGACATTCAGTACTTC
CASSSRGNQDIQYF
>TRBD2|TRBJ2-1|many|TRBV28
TGTGCCAGCAGTAACACGGGACTAGCGGGAGCGTATGAGCAGTTCTTC
CASSNTGLAGAYEQFF
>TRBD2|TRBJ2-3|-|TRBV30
TGTGCCTGGAGCGCAACTAGCGGTTTCACAGATACGCAGTATTTT
CAWSATSGFTDTQYF
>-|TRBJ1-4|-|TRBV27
TGTGCCAGCAGTTTCGTTTTCGACAGGTTTAATGAAAAACTGTTTTTT
CASSFVFDRFNEKLFF
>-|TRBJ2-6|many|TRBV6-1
TGTGCCTCTCGACCGGTTTCTGGGGCCAACGTCCTGACTTTC
CASRPVSGANVLTF
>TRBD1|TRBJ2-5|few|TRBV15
TGTGCCACCAGCAGAGATCTCCCGGGACAGAACCAAGAGACCCAGTACTTC
CATSRDLPGQNQETQYF
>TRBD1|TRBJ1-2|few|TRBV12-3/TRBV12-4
TGTGCCAGCAGACCGCCGGGGACAGGGGCTGGCTACACCTTC
CASRPPGTGAGYTF
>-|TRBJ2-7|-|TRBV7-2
TGTGCCAGCAGCCCACGCAGGGCCACCTACGAGCAGTACTTC
CASSPRRATYEQYF
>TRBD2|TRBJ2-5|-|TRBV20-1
TGCAGTACTAGAGAGGCTAGCGGGGGAAAGACCCAGTACTTC
CSTREASGGKTQYF
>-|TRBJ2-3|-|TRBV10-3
TGTGCCATCAGTGAGTCGACTTATACGCAGTATTTT
CAISESTYTQYF
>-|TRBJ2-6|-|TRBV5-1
TGCGCCAGCAGCTTGGCAGCCCGGCATAGCTCTGGGGCCAACGTCCTGACTTTC
CASSLAARHSSGANVLTF
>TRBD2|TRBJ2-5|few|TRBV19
TGTGCCAGTAGGGGGGGGTTATATGGAGAGACCCAGTACTTC
CASRGGLYGETQYF
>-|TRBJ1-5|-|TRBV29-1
TGCAGCGGGGGGGGGGCTTCGGGGCCCCAGCATTTT
CSGGGASGPQHF
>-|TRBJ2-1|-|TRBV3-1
TGTGCCAGCAGCCAGTCCGGTATCTACAATGAGCAGTTCTTC
CASSQSGIYNEQFF
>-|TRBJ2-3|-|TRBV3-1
TGTGCCAGCAGCCCCTACCGAGGGACCCGAGATACGCAGTATTTT
CASSPYRGTRDTQYF
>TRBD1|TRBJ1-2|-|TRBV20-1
TGCAGTGCTAGAGATAGGTGGGAGACAGGGTGGTATGGCTACACCTTC
CSARDRWETGWYGYTF
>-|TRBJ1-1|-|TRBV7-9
TGTGCCAGCAGCCCCCGGGCCGAACCTCAAGCTTTCTTT
CASSPRAEPQAFF
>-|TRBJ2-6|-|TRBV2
TGTGCCAGCGCTGGACTTGGGGCCAACGTCCTGACTTTC
CASAGLGANVLTF
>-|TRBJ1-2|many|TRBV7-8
TGTGCCAGCAGCCCAAGGAGGGTAGTACCCTATGGCTACACCTTC
CASSPRRVVPYGYTF
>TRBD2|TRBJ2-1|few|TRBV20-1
TGCAGGGCCGGGACTAGCGTTTACAATGAGCAGTTCTTC
CRAGTSVYNEQFF
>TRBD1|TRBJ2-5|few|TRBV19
TGTGCCAGTGGGACAGGTATTCGCGAGACCCAGTACTTC
CASGTGIRETQYF
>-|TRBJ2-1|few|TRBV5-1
TGCGCCAGCAGAGGTCCCGACCAGTTTCTTAGCTCCTACAATGAGCAGTTCTTC
CASRGPDQFLSSYNEQFF
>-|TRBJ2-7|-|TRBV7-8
TGTGCCAGCAGCCAATGGGGAGGGGGGAGCTCCTACGAGCAGTACTTC
CASSQWGGGSSYEQYF
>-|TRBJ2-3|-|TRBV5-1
TGCGCCAGCAGCCCCAATAGGGATAGCACAGATACGCAGTATTTT
CASSPNRDSTDTQYF
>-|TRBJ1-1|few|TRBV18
TGTGCCAGCTCACCATCCACAATGTCAGGTTACACTGAAGCTTTCTTT
CASSPSTMSGYTEAFF
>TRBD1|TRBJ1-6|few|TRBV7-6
TGTGCCAGCAGCTTAGAGCGGACAGGGTCAATGGCACCCCTCCACTTT
CASSLERTGSMAPLHF
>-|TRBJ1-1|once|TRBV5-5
TGTGCCAGCACCTTCCAACTAAGGACATCGAACACTGAAGCTTTCTTT
CASTFQLRTSNTEAFF
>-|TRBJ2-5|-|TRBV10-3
TGTGCCATCAGTGACCGGGTCGAAGAGACCCAGTACTTC
CAISDRVEETQYF
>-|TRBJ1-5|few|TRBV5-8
TGTGCCAGCAGCTTTGCTACAGGGACCAATCAGCCCCAGCATTTT
CASSFATGTNQPQHF
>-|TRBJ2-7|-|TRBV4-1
TGCGCCAGCAGCCCCTCAGGACTGTTCCCTTACGAGCAGTACTTC
CASSPSGLFPYEQYF
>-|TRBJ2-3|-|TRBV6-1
TGTGCCAGCAGGGGCAGAGGGGGGAGGGATACGCAGTATTTT
CASRGRGGRDTQYF
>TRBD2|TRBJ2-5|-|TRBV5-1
TGCGCCAGCAGCTTGGGTCTAGCGGGGAACCAAGAGACCCAGTACTTC
CASSLGLAGNQETQYF
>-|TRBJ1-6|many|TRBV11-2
TGTGCCAGCAGCTTAGAGGGCAGGAGTGGTTCACCCCTCCACTTT
CASSLEGRSGSPLHF
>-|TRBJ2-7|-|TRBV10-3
TGTGCCATCCCTCCTGGGCGGGCAACCTACGAGCAGTACTTC
CAIPPGRATYEQYF
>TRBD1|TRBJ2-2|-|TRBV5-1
TGCGCCAGCAGCTGGGGACAGGAGAACACCGGGGAGCTGTTTTTT
CASSWGQENTGELFF
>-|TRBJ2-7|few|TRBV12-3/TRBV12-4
TGTGCCAGCAGTCCGGGACCCCCGGCGGCCTACGAGCAGTACTTC
CASSPGPPAAYEQYF
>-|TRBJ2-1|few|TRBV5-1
TGCGCCAGCAGCCGTTTGAGTAGCGGCTCCTACAATGAGCAGTTCTTC
CASSRLSSGSYNEQFF
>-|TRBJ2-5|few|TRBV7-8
TGTGCCAGCAGCACCGACAGGAGCTTTTACAGGGAGACCCAGTACTTC
CASSTDRSFYRETQYF
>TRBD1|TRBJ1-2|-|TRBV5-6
TGTGCCAGCAGTCCCGGGACAGGAAATACCAATTATGGCTACACCTTC
CASSPGTGNTNYGYTF
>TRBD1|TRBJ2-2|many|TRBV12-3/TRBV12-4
TGTGCCAGCAGTCCCGACAGGGGGAACACCGGGGAGCTGTTTTTT
CASSPDRGNTGELFF
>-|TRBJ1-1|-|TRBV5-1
TGCGCCAGCAGCGCCCTGGGTGACACTGAAGCTTTCTTT
CASSALGDTEAFF
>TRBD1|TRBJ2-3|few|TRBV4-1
TGCGCCAGCCGACTGGACAGGATAACAGATACGCAGTATTTT
CASRLDRITDTQYF
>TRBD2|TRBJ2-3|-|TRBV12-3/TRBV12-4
TGTGCCAGCAGTTTAGGCGGGAGCGAAGATACGCAGTATTTT
CASSLGGSEDTQYF
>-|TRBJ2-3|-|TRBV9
TGTGCCAGCAGCGTAGAAAGCGCTACGGATACGCAGTATTTT
CASSVESATDTQYF